This T cell receptor (beta chain) was sequenced for a study of cytomegalovirus exposure and HLA in healthy donors. This CDR3 is built from 17 residues. Germline CDR1 and CDR2: SGHVS and FQNEAQ. Deletions cut 3 bases from V and 3 bases from J, with 19 bases between. PCR used 60 Vbeta primers and 13 Jbeta primers. Repertoires were generated with immunoSEQ multiplex PCR, while TCRdb's copy carries only in-frame clones and drops some. This table has 130,000 to 150,000 clones, around 75% appearing once. This clone appeared once. The chain recombines TRBV7-8 with TRBJ2-3; weak D call: TRBD1 (5 bases). This receptor was taken from a female donor in good health and CMV-seronegative. Input material: PBMCs. The CDR3 sequence: CASSFEESDIFTDTQYF. CDR3 DNA sequence: TGTGCCAGCAGCTTCGAAGAGTCGGACATCTTTACAGATACGCAGTATTTT.